Listed below are T cell receptor beta chains from one sample, sequenced in a study of blood T cell repertoires in COVID-19. Sequencing used immunoSEQ multiplex PCR; TCRdb keeps in-frame clones, though not all of them. This sample carries about 300,000 clones, 85% to 90% of them seen once, and the ten largest clones take 2.5% to 3.5%. Sequenced sample: PBMCs or T cells enriched from blood (not recorded which). These receptor sequences come from a woman in her forties or fifties who had been exposed to COVID-19. The conserved cysteine and the conserved F or W are not part of the CDR3 here.

j_call v_call cdr3_aa
TRBJ2-7 TRBV24-1 ATSEGQGDDYEQY
TRBJ1-2 TRBV12-3/TRBV12-4 ASSLGALYGYT
TRBJ1-6 TRBV6-1 ASSEGQGSRSPLH
TRBJ2-7 TRBV5-1 ASSLTGLNEQY
TRBJ2-7 TRBV4-1 ASSPWGLTGDRGFYEQY
TRBJ2-7 TRBV27 ASSSNLLEQY
TRBJ2-5 TRBV28 ASSLVARLVEETQY
TRBJ1-5 TRBV19 ASSMDRGVGQPQH
TRBJ1-2 TRBV5-1 ASSGAGYFDYGYT
TRBJ2-3 TRBV7-2 ASSFPRGGTVLDTQY
TRBJ2-5 TRBV10-3 AIMRGTGAGDQETQY
TRBJ2-5 TRBV3-1/TRBV3-2 ASSQGTAGVETQY
TRBJ1-4 TRBV4-1 ASSQRDIPGEKLF
TRBJ1-2 TRBV28 ASSGQSYGYT
TRBJ1-1 TRBV29-1 SAGGGGSTEAF
TRBJ1-1 TRBV6-1 ASSERENSAF
TRBJ2-7 TRBV7-9 ASSTTRDTSYEQY
TRBJ2-1 TRBV7-9 ASSSTGEYNEQF
TRBJ1-3 TRBV6-5 ASSYLGQTNTIY
TRBJ1-5 TRBV28 ASSSYRYNQPQH
TRBJ2-7 TRBV4-2 ASSQKDSGAYEQY
TRBJ1-5 TRBV25-1 ASSETGMGQPQH
TRBJ1-2 TRBV2 ASRGGAYGYT
TRBJ2-7 TRBV9 ASSADPAGGPYEQY
TRBJ2-1 TRBV3-1/TRBV3-2 ASSQDNPGRGSYNEQF
TRBJ1-6 TRBV4-2 ASSQVGGTMDSPLH
TRBJ2-5 TRBV5-4 ASSSYRDSQETQY
TRBJ2-2 TRBV9 ASSGTFTSTGELF
TRBJ2-1 TRBV9 ASSSRLAGGNNEQF
TRBJ1-1 TRBV4-1 ASSQPGDLIAF
TRBJ2-7 TRBV29-1 SAEGDRVYEQY
TRBJ2-7 TRBV12-3/TRBV12-4 ASSLYRGGEQY
TRBJ1-5 TRBV6-5 ASTEQGNQPQH
TRBJ2-1 TRBV19 ASRRTDYNEQF
TRBJ2-7 TRBV2 ASSEDRGESYEQY
TRBJ2-1 TRBV10-3 AISELSGGFNEQF
TRBJ2-7 TRBV5-6 ASSREGLPAYEQY
TRBJ2-7 TRBV5-6 ASSNSGGVYEQY
TRBJ1-5 TRBV7-9 ASSQGRQYNQPQH
TRBJ2-2 TRBV11-2 ASSLGQGAFGELF
TRBJ2-3 TRBV19 ASSISSGGTDTQY
TRBJ2-3 TRBV28 ASSRVRSTDTQY
TRBJ1-1 TRBV7-2 ASSLSHNTEAF
TRBJ2-5 TRBV11-1 ASSRNGGRVQETQY
TRBJ1-6 TRBV19 ASGPGQPFNSPLH
TRBJ2-7 TRBV6-1 ASSETGFSSYEQY
TRBJ2-6 TRBV28 ASRLAGETGANVLT
TRBJ2-7 TRBV5-1 ASSFLASYEQY
TRBJ2-1 TRBV2 ASSEETAAYNEQF
TRBJ2-1 TRBV2 ASSDFRDVSYNEQF
TRBJ1-1 TRBV7-2 ASSLRTGLAF
TRBJ2-7 TRBV6-4 ASSFHDQTGYYEQY
TRBJ1-2 TRBV9 ASSVTAGLVPNYGYT
TRBJ2-5 TRBV19 ASSRTSGGLETQY
TRBJ1-1 TRBV3-1/TRBV3-2 ASSQEWSVPTEAF
TRBJ2-7 TRBV7-9 ASSSTPGQDYEQY
TRBJ1-1 TRBV18 ASSNREGEAF
TRBJ2-5 TRBV5-1 ASSLAGTSGYQETQY
TRBJ2-2 TRBV12-5 ASGLVTTHGELF
TRBJ2-7 TRBV21-1 ASSKGPKDRDHEQY